These 26 T cell receptor beta chains originate from one sample sequenced in a study of blood T cell repertoires in COVID-19. Sequenced by immunoSEQ multiplex PCR; TCRdb stores in-frame clones only, minus some. The table includes about 240,000 clones, 83% detected once. The sequenced sample consisted of PBMCs or T cells enriched from blood (not recorded which). The receptors stem from a woman between 40 and 55 years old who had been exposed to COVID-19.

This chain links TRBV2 with TRBJ2-3; 9 nucleotides line up with TRBD2. V shed 4 bases and J 6 bases; nucleotides not matched to a gene: 8. The CDR3 loop spans 15 amino acids. The germline V gene encodes CDR1 SNHLY and CDR2 FYNNEI. DNA for the CDR3: TGTGCCAGCAGTGGAGCTAGCGGGGCCCGGGATACGCAGTATTTT. This encodes CASSGASGARDTQYF. The full variable domain, in which reference TRBV2 and TRBJ2-3 provide the parts outside the CDR3, is EPEVTQTPSHQVTQMGQEVILRCVPISNHLYFYWYRQILGQKVEFLVSFYNNEISEKSEIFDDQFSVERPDGSNFTLKIRSTKLEDSAMYFCASSGASGARDTQYFGPGTRLTVL.

V and J are TRBV19 and TRBJ1-1; TRBD1 aligns across 7 bases. There are 14 residues in the CDR3. V lost 5 bases to trimming and J lost 3 bases; unmatched junction nucleotides: 6. CDR1 and CDR2 from the germline V gene are LNHDA and SQIVND (reference sequence). The CDR3 nucleotides read TGTGCCAGTAGTGCCTTACAGGGGTACACTGAAGCTTTCTTT. Encoded protein: CASSALQGYTEAFF.

The V call is TRBV25-1, the J call TRBJ2-7; weak D call: TRBD1 (5 bases). CDR1 is MGHDK, CDR2 SYGVNS, per germline. The CDR3 runs 12 residues. V was trimmed by 6 bases and J by 0 bases, leaving 6 bases between them. CDR3 sequence (DNA): TGTGCCAGCAGGGGGCCCTCCTACGAGCAGTACTTC. Translating it yields CASRGPSYEQYF.

The rearrangement joins TRBV5-4 to TRBJ1-5; 9 nucleotides match TRBD1. The V gene end was trimmed by 4 bases and the J gene end by 5 bases; junction bases not matched to a gene: 10. The CDR3 sequence is 16 residues long. Germline lookup yields CDR1 SGHNT and CDR2 YYREEE (reference sequence). CDR3 DNA: TGTGCCAGCAGCCTTACCGGGACAGGGATCCATCAGCCCCAGCATTTT. Its protein is CASSLTGTGIHQPQHF.

The J gene is TRBJ1-1, the V gene TRBV18; 7 bases are a match to TRBD1. This CDR3 region has 15 residues. With 2 bases clipped from V and 5 bases from J, the junction kept 8 bases outside the gene matches. Germline values: CDR1 KGHSH, CDR2 LQKENI. CDR3 in amino acids: CASSPDVNRGTEAFF. The CDR3 DNA follows: TGTGCCAGCTCACCAGACGTGAACAGGGGTACTGAAGCTTTCTTT.

This clone was picked up one time. The rearrangement joins TRBV9 to TRBJ2-2; 8 bases are shared with TRBD1. Germline-derived CDR1 and CDR2 are SGDLS and YYNGEE. V lost 4 bases to trimming and J lost 7 bases; unmatched junction nucleotides: 12. The CDR3 length is 16 residues. The CDR3 DNA sequence: TGTGCCAGCAGCCCCCGTTCAGGACAGGGCGGCGGGGAGCTGTTTTTT. Amino acid sequence: CASSPRSGQGGGELFF.

This clone was seen just once. The chain recombines TRBV6-5 with TRBJ2-7, with 7 bases identical to TRBD1. The CDR3 consists of 14 residues. V lost 8 bases and J lost 1; bases outside the gene matches: 8. The germline V gene encodes CDR1 MNHEY and CDR2 SVGAGI. CDR3 coding DNA: TGTGCCAGCGTTGAGGGACAGATATCCTACGAGCAGTACTTC. Residues: CASVEGQISYEQYF.

In this sample, this clone turned up once. The chain is built from TRBV27 and TRBJ2-3; 9 bases fit TRBD2. V gave up 0 bases and J gave up 7 bases; unmatched junction bases: 2. This CDR3 is 14 amino acids long. CDR1 and CDR2 from the germline V gene are MNHEY and SMNVEV (reference sequence). CDR3 coding DNA: TGTGCCAGCAGTTTATCTAGCGGGGGTAATACGCAGTATTTT. This translates into CASSLSSGGNTQYF.

The V gene is TRBV28, the J gene TRBJ1-2, with unresolved D. The V gene's germline CDR1 is MDHEN and CDR2 SYDVKM. Deletions cut 2 bases from V and 8 bases from J, with 15 bases between. This CDR3 has 14 residues. The CDR3 here is CASSLASEWEGYTF. The CDR3 DNA sequence: TGTGCCAGCAGTTTAGCCTCCGAGTGGGAGGGCTACACCTTC.

J is TRBJ2-7 and V is TRBV9; possibly TRBD2 for D (7 bases). Trimming took 4 bases from V and 4 from J, leaving 12 bases between them. Germline CDR1 reads SGDLS; CDR2 reads YYNGEE. There are 13 residues in the CDR3. CDR3 region: CASSPEGGYEQYF. The DNA for the CDR3 is TGTGCCAGCAGCCCTGAGGGGGGGTACGAGCAGTACTTC.

The rearrangement uses TRBV18 and TRBJ2-1; 8 nucleotides agree with TRBD2. J lost 6 bases, V lost 2 bases, and 9 bases had no gene match. This CDR3 is built from 16 residues. Germline CDR1 and CDR2: KGHSH and LQKENI. CDR3 in amino acids: CASSPSIPGGPNEQFF. In nucleotides, the CDR3 is TGTGCCAGCTCACCAAGTATACCGGGGGGGCCCAATGAGCAGTTCTTC.

This clone was seen just once. The rearrangement joins TRBV6-5 to TRBJ1-2; a possible D gene is TRBD1 (5 bases). The V end lost 4 bases, the J end lost 8 bases, and 11 bases lay between the germline ends. Germline CDR1 MNHEY, CDR2 SVGAGI. The CDR3 length is 12 residues. CDR3 residues: CASSFDRRGYTF. CDR3 DNA sequence: TGTGCCAGCAGTTTTGACAGACGAGGCTACACCTTC.

The genes are TRBV11-1 and TRBJ2-4; perhaps TRBD2 as D (5 bases). The V gene lost 1 base and the J gene lost 6 bases, with 13 bases spanning the gap. This CDR3 has 15 amino acids. The germline V gene has CDR1 SGHAT and CDR2 FQDESV (reference sequence). CDR3 sequence (DNA): TGTGCCAGCAGCTTAGAAGGACTGGAAATAAACATTCAGTACTTC. Its translation is CASSLEGLEINIQYF.

Only a few counts were recorded for this clone. The CDR3 here is CATSEEQDVVGNTIYF. In DNA, the CDR3 is TGTGCCACCAGCGAGGAACAGGACGTCGTTGGAAACACCATATATTTT. This rearrangement joins TRBV15 to TRBJ1-3, with D possibly TRBD1 on 5 matching bases. This CDR3 comprises 16 residues. The ends were cut back, 5 bases at V and 3 bases at J, with 17 bases in the middle. Per germline, CDR1 LNHNV and CDR2 YYDKDF (reference sequence).

V gene TRBV5-1 combines with J gene TRBJ2-3, with D maybe TRBD2 (7 bases). The V and J ends lost 0 bases and 4 bases respectively, with 15 bases between them. The CDR3 spans 16 residues. Germline values: CDR1 SGHRS, CDR2 YFSETQ. The CDR3 loop reads CASSLEYGGPADTQYF. For the CDR3, the DNA is TGCGCCAGCAGCTTGGAATACGGGGGGCCAGCAGATACGCAGTATTTT.

The chain is built from TRBV7-2 and TRBJ2-7; TRBD2 aligns across 9 bases. The CDR3 extends over 16 amino acids. Germline V gene data show CDR1 as SGHTA and CDR2 as FQGNSA. With V trimmed by 1 base and J by 5 bases, 9 bases remained unmatched. The CDR3 is CASSLVGGGALNEQYF. As DNA, the CDR3 is TGTGCCAGCAGCTTAGTGGGCGGGGGGGCCTTGAACGAGCAGTACTTC. Full variable domain (remainder filled in from reference TRBV7-2 and TRBJ2-7): GAGVSQSPSNKVTEKGKDVELRCDPISGHTALYWYRQSLGQGLEFLIYFQGNSAPDKSGLPSDRFSAERTGGSVSTLTIQRTQQEDSAVYLCASSLVGGGALNEQYFGPGTRLTVT.

CDR3 loop: CATSLQNYEQYF. DNA for the CDR3: TGTGCCACGTCCCTTCAGAACTACGAGCAGTACTTC. The chain uses TRBV28 and TRBJ2-7, with D hard to call. The CDR3 has 12 residues. The germline V gene has CDR1 MDHEN and CDR2 SYDVKM. V gave up 10 bases and J gave up 3 bases, with 13 bases separating them.

The chain combines TRBV3-1 (or the pseudogene TRBV3-2) with TRBJ2-1; TRBD1 matches 9 bases. J lost 9 bases, V lost 8 bases, and 14 bases had no gene match. This CDR3 is 15 amino acids long. Per the germline V gene, CDR1 is LGHDT and CDR2 is YNNKEL (reference sequence). CDR3 DNA sequence: TGTGCCAGCCATCTAGGGACAGGGAATCACGGTGAGCAGTTCTTC. It yields the protein CASHLGTGNHGEQFF.

The chain links TRBV5-4 to TRBJ1-5; the D gene is possibly TRBD1 (5 bases). V was clipped by 2 bases and J by 3 bases, with 9 bases between them. The CDR3 contains 14 residues. Germline-derived CDR1 and CDR2 are SGHNT and YYREEE (reference sequence). CDR3 sequence: CASSFQGFNQPQHF. Written as DNA, the CDR3 is TGTGCCAGCAGCTTCCAGGGATTCAATCAGCCCCAGCATTTT.

The rearrangement joins TRBV28 to TRBJ1-2; D gene ambiguous. Germline CDR1 reads MDHEN; CDR2 reads SYDVKM. V dropped 3 bases and J dropped 5 bases, with 7 bases sitting between them. The CDR3 is 12 residues long. The CDR3 sequence is CASSFEGYGYTF. CDR3 sequence (DNA): TGTGCCAGCAGTTTCGAGGGTTATGGCTACACCTTC.

V usage is TRBV27 and J usage is TRBJ1-2; the match to TRBD1 covers 9 bases. The junction had 11 bases not matched to a gene; V was cut back by 5 bases and J by 7 bases. The CDR3 totals 15 residues. The V gene's germline CDR1 is MNHEY and CDR2 SMNVEV (reference sequence). The CDR3 DNA reads as TGTGCCAGCAGTCAAAAGCCGGGACAGGGATTTGGCTACACCTTC. Translating gives CASSQKPGQGFGYTF.

The chain is built from TRBV28 and TRBJ2-1; TRBD2 matches 8 bases. The ends lost 3 bases at V and 9 bases at J; junction bases unmatched: 7. The CDR3 length is 14 residues. The germline gives CDR1 MDHEN, CDR2 SYDVKM. CDR3: CASSLRGARPEQFF. Written as DNA, the CDR3 is TGTGCCAGCAGTTTGCGGGGGGCTCGCCCTGAGCAGTTCTTC. The variable domain in full, completed from reference TRBV28 and TRBJ2-1, reads DVKVTQSSRYLVKRTGEKVFLECVQDMDHENMFWYRQDPGLGLRLIYFSYDVKMKEKGDIPEGYSVSREKKERFSLILESASTNQTSMYLCASSLRGARPEQFFGPGTRLTVL.

V is TRBV6-1 and J is TRBJ2-7; 9 bases are a match to TRBD2. Germline assignment: CDR1 MNHNS and CDR2 SASEGT. The length of the CDR3 is 15 residues. The V gene end was trimmed by 1 base and the J gene end by 7 bases; junction bases not matched to a gene: 8. The CDR3 DNA reads as TGTGCCAGCAGTGAAGGCGGGAGGGGGCCTTGGGAGCAGTACTTC. It translates to CASSEGGRGPWEQYF.

The chain joins TRBV27 to TRBJ2-3; 8 nucleotides line up with TRBD1. The CDR3 consists of 14 residues. The germline V gene encodes CDR1 MNHEY and CDR2 SMNVEV (reference sequence). Trimming at V came to 5 bases and at J to 3 bases, leaving 4 bases not matched to a gene. This CDR3 is CASSGTGGTDTQYF. The CDR3 nucleotides are TGTGCCAGCAGTGGAACAGGGGGGACAGATACGCAGTATTTT.

The rearrangement uses TRBV19 and TRBJ2-7; TRBD2 agrees at 10 bases. J gave up 0 bases and V 4 bases, and 15 bases lay outside the gene matches. Germline V gene lookup returns CDR1 LNHDA and CDR2 SQIVND (reference sequence). The CDR3 runs 19 residues. DNA for the CDR3: TGTGCCAGTAGTAACCCTCTGCTAGCGGGGGTCCCGAGCTCCTACGAGCAGTACTTC. Residues: CASSNPLLAGVPSSYEQYF.

V is TRBV9 and J is TRBJ2-3; a possible D gene is TRBD2 (7 bases). Germline V gene lookup returns CDR1 SGDLS and CDR2 YYNGEE. V gave up 0 bases and J gave up 0 bases, with 14 bases separating them. The CDR3 runs 17 residues. The CDR3 sequence is CASSVAAGASSTDTQYF. Written as DNA, the CDR3 is TGTGCCAGCAGCGTAGCCGCGGGGGCAAGTAGCACAGATACGCAGTATTTT.